This TCR beta chain was sequenced during a study of technical replicates of blood from several donors. Here immunoSEQ multiplex PCR was the method, and the copy in TCRdb shows in-frame clones only, minus some. The sample yields 80,000 to 95,000 clones, roughly 94% seen once. Sequencing used T cells isolated from PBMCs. This clonotype originated in a human donor in good health.

Here the CDR3 DNA reads TGTGCCAGCTCAATCCGGACAGGGTCCTACAATGAGCAGTTCTTC. Translation gives CASSIRTGSYNEQFF. This chain joins TRBV5-5 and TRBJ2-1, with 8 bases identical to TRBD1. Germline-derived CDR1 and CDR2 are SGHKS and YYEKEE (reference sequence). This CDR3 region has 15 residues. V lost 7 bases to trimming and J lost 1 base; unmatched junction nucleotides: 7.